The clone carrying this T cell receptor (beta chain) was seen only once. The antigen remains unidentified. This record comes from a study of cytomegalovirus exposure and HLA in healthy donors. Study findings and constraints: Researchers left out some V segments, among them TRBV6-2 and TRBV6-3, as indistinguishable.

Germline CDR1 reads SGHRS; CDR2 reads YFSETQ. There are 16 residues in the CDR3. V was pared by 0 bases and J by 6 bases, with 7 bases of the junction left unmatched. 13 Jbeta primers and 60 Vbeta primers were used for the PCR. TCRdb keeps only in-frame clones here, not all; method: immunoSEQ multiplex PCR. Of 200,000 to 250,000 clones listed, approximately 80% are singletons. The chain couples TRBV5-1 to TRBJ2-3; 10 bases are a match to TRBD2. This clonotype originated in a middle-aged woman in good health and CMV-seronegative. Specimen: PBMCs. CDR3 residues: CASSLDRTSGGDTQYF. The CDR3 DNA reads as TGCGCCAGCAGCTTGGACAGGACTAGCGGAGGGGATACGCAGTATTTT.